These 32 T cell receptor beta chains were sequenced from one sample in a study of OX40 agonist ivuxolimab in advanced cancers. Sequencing used immunoSEQ multiplex PCR; TCRdb keeps in-frame clones, though not all of them. The sample includes 82,000 or so clones, more than 85% of them seen just once. Sequenced material: CD4+ or CD8+ T cells sorted from blood, taken in a trial of the OX40 agonist ivuxolimab. All receptors come from an adult with an advanced solid tumor such as melanoma, head and neck, liver or kidney cancer.

This clone was found once. Other DNA variants within this sample encode the same CDR3. The chain is built from TRBV6-5 and TRBJ2-7, with 8 bases identical to TRBD1. CDR1 is MNHEY and CDR2 is SVGAGI in the germline V gene. This CDR3 region has 13 residues. Germline trimming cut 6 bases from V and 3 bases from J; bases unmatched to any gene: 4. The CDR3 spells CASSLDRGYEQYF. In nucleotides, the CDR3 is TGTGCCAGCAGCCTCGACAGGGGCTACGAGCAGTACTTC.

The chain recombines TRBV11-3 with TRBJ1-2; TRBD1 matches 11 bases. CDR1 is SGHNT, CDR2 YENEEA, per germline. This CDR3 spans 17 amino acids. V was pared by 5 bases and J by 4 bases, with 12 bases of the junction left unmatched. The CDR3 spells CASSPTAAGTGGYGYTF. As DNA, the CDR3 is TGTGCCAGCAGCCCGACGGCCGCCGGGACAGGGGGCTATGGCTACACCTTC.

The V gene is TRBV11-2, the J gene TRBJ2-2, with 7 bases lining up with TRBD1. V shed 6 bases, J shed 6 bases, and the junction held 10 bases outside the gene matches. Germline CDR1 SGHAT, CDR2 FQNNGV. The CDR3 contains 15 residues. The CDR3 nucleotides read TGTGCCAGCAGGACTATCAGGGGGACGGCCGGGGAGCTGTTTTTT. Its translation is CASRTIRGTAGELFF.

The V and J genes are TRBV7-9 and TRBJ1-2; unclear D gene. Deletions cut 1 base from V and 2 bases from J, with 5 bases between. The CDR3 sequence is 13 residues long. Germline V gene data show CDR1 as SEHNR and CDR2 as FQNEAQ (reference sequence). In DNA form, the CDR3 reads TGTGCCAGCAGCTTAGGCGGGAACTATGGCTACACCTTC. It is translated as CASSLGGNYGYTF.

CDR3 bases: TGTGCCAGCAGTCAGAACTGGGATAATTCACCCCTCCACTTT. Translation: CASSQNWDNSPLHF. The chain is built from TRBV28 and TRBJ1-6, with unresolved D. The CDR3 has 14 residues. The germline V and J ends were trimmed by 5 bases and 5 bases, with 10 bases remaining between them. Germline CDR1 and CDR2: MDHEN and SYDVKM.

Regarding this clone: Other nucleotide sequences in the sample specify the same CDR3. The gene calls are TRBV5-1 and TRBJ2-1; TRBD2 matches at 8 bases. The V segment lost 4 bases and the J segment 9 bases; nucleotides outside the gene matches: 12. The CDR3 runs to 15 residues. Germline values: CDR1 SGHRS, CDR2 YFSETQ. CDR3 loop: CASSLGGSGTPEQFF. In DNA, the CDR3 is TGCGCCAGCAGCCTGGGGGGTAGCGGGACTCCTGAGCAGTTCTTC.

V usage is TRBV11-2 and J usage is TRBJ2-1, with 8 bases that match TRBD1. Unmatched junction bases numbered 9, after V lost 5 bases and J lost 6 bases. Germline V gene sequence: CDR1 SGHAT, CDR2 FQNNGV. The CDR3 runs to 15 residues. The CDR3 spells CASSPRTGTGNEQFF. The CDR3 DNA is TGTGCCAGCAGCCCTCGGACAGGGACAGGCAATGAGCAGTTCTTC.

The chain uses TRBV19 and TRBJ1-1; D possibly corresponds to TRBD1 (5 bases). The CDR3 contains 15 residues. Trimming removed 0 bases at V and 0 bases at J, with 8 bases between. Germline values: CDR1 LNHDA, CDR2 SQIVND (reference sequence). Here the CDR3 DNA reads TGTGCCAGTAGTATAGACGAGGGGTTGAACACTGAAGCTTTCTTT. This gives the protein CASSIDEGLNTEAFF.

The gene calls are TRBV30 and TRBJ2-5, with D hard to call. The V end was cut by 4 bases, the J end by 5 bases, with 11 bases between. CDR3 length equals 12 residues. From germline, CDR1 is GTSNPN and CDR2 SVGIG (reference sequence). CDR3 in amino acids: CAWKGLKETQYF. CDR3 DNA sequence: TGTGCCTGGAAAGGGTTGAAGGAGACCCAGTACTTC.

Only one count was recorded for this clone. V is TRBV5-4 and J is TRBJ2-5; TRBD2 agrees at 9 bases. J was trimmed by 5 bases and V by 1 base; bases with no gene match: 6. The CDR3 contains 15 residues. Germline CDR1 SGHNT, CDR2 YYREEE (reference sequence). The CDR3 reads CASSLFSGSRETQYF. CDR3 coding DNA: TGTGCCAGCAGCTTGTTTAGCGGGAGTCGGGAGACCCAGTACTTC.

The gene calls are TRBV7-9 and TRBJ2-7; D may be TRBD2 (6 bases). Germline V gene lookup returns CDR1 SEHNR and CDR2 FQNEAQ (reference sequence). This CDR3 has 13 residues. Trimming took off 3 bases at V and 3 bases at J, with 9 bases between the two ends. Here the CDR3 reads CASSFGGGYEQYF. The DNA for the CDR3 is TGTGCCAGCAGCTTCGGGGGAGGCTACGAGCAGTACTTC.

The chain links TRBV18 to TRBJ2-1; 8 bases map to TRBD2. This CDR3 is 16 amino acids long. From germline, CDR1 is KGHSH and CDR2 LQKENI. Trimming at V came to 3 bases and at J to 8 bases, leaving 12 bases not matched to a gene. This CDR3 reads CASSPRDSGESHEQFF. In DNA form, the CDR3 reads TGTGCCAGCTCACCTCGGGATAGCGGGGAGTCCCATGAGCAGTTCTTC. The full variable domain, with the rest looked up from reference TRBV18 and TRBJ2-1, is NAGVMQNPRHLVRRRGQEARLRCSPMKGHSHVYWYRQLPEEGLKFMVYLQKENIIDESGMPKERFSAEFPKEGPSILRIQQVVRGDSAAYFCASSPRDSGESHEQFFGPGTRLTVL.

The chain carries TRBV5-1 and TRBJ1-2; D is uncertain. V was trimmed by 2 bases and J by 8 bases, leaving 13 bases between them. Germline CDR1 reads SGHRS; CDR2 reads YFSETQ. The CDR3 length is 13 residues. For the CDR3, the DNA is TGCGCCAGCAGCTTTGCACTTCCCCGGGGCTACACCTTC. Translation gives CASSFALPRGYTF.

V is TRBV28 and J is TRBJ2-7; D not certain. Trimming shortened V by 3 bases and J by 1 base, and 16 bases separated the two germline ends. CDR1 MDHEN and CDR2 SYDVKM come from the germline V gene. The CDR3 loop spans 16 amino acids. This CDR3 is CASSFNLAVLSYEQYF. CDR3 bases: TGTGCCAGCAGTTTCAATTTGGCGGTGCTTTCCTACGAGCAGTACTTC.

This chain uses TRBV28 with TRBJ2-3; TRBD2 might be the D (5 bases). The germline V gene encodes CDR1 MDHEN and CDR2 SYDVKM. CDR3 size: 14 residues. V was clipped by 4 bases and J by 0 bases, with 8 bases between them. The CDR3 DNA reads TGTGCCAGCAGTTCTAGCAGAAGCACAGATACGCAGTATTTT. It codes for CASSSSRSTDTQYF.

This clone occurred once. The chain couples TRBV9 to TRBJ1-3; 7 bases agree with TRBD1. J lost 0 bases, V lost 4 bases, and 10 bases had no gene match. This CDR3 is 17 amino acids long. CDR1 is SGDLS and CDR2 is YYNGEE in the germline V gene. CDR3 amino acids: CASSPPLGQLSGNTIYF. As DNA, the CDR3 is TGTGCCAGCAGCCCCCCTTTGGGACAGCTCTCTGGAAACACCATATATTTT.

The chain has TRBV28 and TRBJ2-2; possibly TRBD1 for D (6 bases). Germline-derived CDR1 and CDR2 are MDHEN and SYDVKM. The CDR3 contains 15 residues. Trimming left V 2 bases short and J 6 bases short, with 13 bases between. CDR3 in DNA: TGTGCCAGCAGTTTACTGAGAGGGGGTGCCGGGGAGCTGTTTTTT. The encoded protein is CASSLLRGGAGELFF.

The chain couples TRBV2 to TRBJ2-3; 9 bases map to TRBD1. The CDR3 consists of 14 residues. Germline V gene data show CDR1 as SNHLY and CDR2 as FYNNEI. V trimming: 6 bases; J trimming: 3 bases; junction bases outside the gene matches: 4. CDR3 nucleotides: TGTGCCAGCAGAGCTGGACAGGGGACAGATACGCAGTATTTT. Residues: CASRAGQGTDTQYF.

V gene TRBV10-3 combines with J gene TRBJ2-7; D tentatively reads TRBD1 or TRBD2 (5 bases each). Trimming removed 10 bases from V and 1 base from J, with 17 bases in between. This CDR3 contains 14 residues. The germline V gene encodes CDR1 ENHRY and CDR2 SYGVKD. CDR3 bases: TGTGCCACCCAACGGGACCTGACTTCCTACGAGCAGTACTTC. Encoded protein: CATQRDLTSYEQYF.

The chain carries TRBV18 and TRBJ2-1; 12 nucleotides line up with TRBD2. Trimming at V came to 3 bases and at J to 7 bases, leaving 7 bases not matched to a gene. The CDR3 has 16 residues. Germline V CDR1 and CDR2: KGHSH, LQKENI. This chain's CDR3 is CASSPELAGGPNEQFF. The DNA for the CDR3 is TGTGCCAGCTCACCGGAGCTAGCGGGAGGGCCTAATGAGCAGTTCTTC.

The chain is built from TRBV5-6 and TRBJ2-1, with 10 bases fitting TRBD2. The germline gives CDR1 SGHDT, CDR2 YYEEEE. V gave up 4 bases and J gave up 10 bases; unmatched junction bases: 14. The CDR3 has 16 amino acids. Here the CDR3 reads CASSPEGSGRQGEQFF. CDR3 bases: TGTGCCAGCAGCCCGGAGGGTAGCGGGAGGCAAGGGGAGCAGTTCTTC.

This clone appeared a single time. The chain employs TRBV25-1 and TRBJ1-6, with a weak D call TRBD1 (5 bases). Germline V gives CDR1 MGHDK, CDR2 SYGVNS. Trimming removed 3 bases from V and 10 bases from J, with 13 bases in between. There are 14 residues in the CDR3. In nucleotides, the CDR3 is TGTGCCAGCAGTGATTTCCAGGGAAGATCACCCCTCCACTTT. It yields the protein CASSDFQGRSPLHF.

This clone came up a few times. V is TRBV5-1 and J is TRBJ2-2; D gene unclear. The germline V and J ends were trimmed by 0 bases and 2 bases, with 8 bases remaining between them. The CDR3 is 15 amino acids. Germline V lookup: CDR1 SGHRS, CDR2 YFSETQ. The CDR3 sequence: CASSLGWDNTGELFF. For the CDR3, the DNA is TGCGCCAGCAGCTTGGGCTGGGATAACACCGGGGAGCTGTTTTTT.

This chain connects TRBV5-8 to TRBJ2-3; TRBD1 matches 8 bases. This CDR3 region has 15 residues. The ends lost 4 bases at V and 5 bases at J; junction bases unmatched: 9. Germline V gene data show CDR1 as SGHTS and CDR2 as YDEGEE. The CDR3 region is CASSKFGTGGDTQYF. The CDR3 coding sequence is TGTGCCAGCAGCAAATTCGGGACAGGAGGAGATACGCAGTATTTT.

The V and J genes are TRBV6-5 and TRBJ1-2; D is undetermined. With 4 bases removed from V and 4 bases from J, the gap between germline ends came to 13 bases. The CDR3 has 14 residues. Germline CDR1 is MNHEY and CDR2 is SVGAGI. The CDR3 is CASSSPQVPYGYTF. The CDR3 region has the DNA TGTGCCAGCAGTTCGCCTCAGGTCCCCTATGGCTACACCTTC.

This clone was seen just once. The gene calls are TRBV5-6 and TRBJ2-5, with D perhaps TRBD1 (6 bases). Germline CDR1 reads SGHDT; CDR2 reads YYEEEE. This CDR3 region has 16 residues. The germline V and J ends were trimmed by 0 bases and 1 base, with 13 bases remaining between them. This CDR3 is CASSLAGRGLQETQYF. DNA of the CDR3: TGTGCCAGCAGCTTGGCTGGCAGGGGCCTCCAAGAGACCCAGTACTTC.

The chain is built from TRBV7-9 and TRBJ2-2; perhaps TRBD2 as D (6 bases). V was trimmed by 5 bases and J by 7 bases, leaving 11 bases between them. The germline gives CDR1 SEHNR, CDR2 FQNEAQ (reference sequence). This CDR3 contains 13 residues. DNA for the CDR3: TGTGCCAGCAGCCTCCAGGAGGGCGGGGAGCTGTTTTTT. Translation: CASSLQEGGELFF.

The genes are TRBV7-2 and TRBJ2-7, with D hard to call. Trimming pared 5 bases from V and 2 bases from J, leaving 7 bases between. CDR3 length: 12 amino acids. Germline V gives CDR1 SGHTA, CDR2 FQGNSA. This CDR3 reads CASSLLTYEQYF. CDR3 nucleotide sequence: TGTGCCAGCAGCCTCCTGACCTACGAGCAGTACTTC. Variable domain in full (rest from reference TRBV7-2 and TRBJ2-7): GAGVSQSPSNKVTEKGKDVELRCDPISGHTALYWYRQSLGQGLEFLIYFQGNSAPDKSGLPSDRFSAERTGGSVSTLTIQRTQQEDSAVYLCASSLLTYEQYFGPGTRLTVT.

The chain recombines TRBV7-9 with TRBJ1-2; D gene unclear. Germline CDR1 is SEHNR and CDR2 is FQNEAQ (reference sequence). V was clipped by 1 base and J by 7 bases, with 19 bases between them. The CDR3 spans 16 residues. The CDR3 DNA is TGTGCCAGCAGCTTAGGCGGGGTTACCGCCGAGAGTGGCTACACCTTC. Its translation is CASSLGGVTAESGYTF.

The chain uses TRBV7-9 and TRBJ2-7; the match to TRBD1 covers 7 bases. Trimming cost V 1 base and J 3 bases; bases outside gene matches: 3. This CDR3 is built from 14 residues. Germline values: CDR1 SEHNR, CDR2 FQNEAQ (reference sequence). The CDR3 DNA reads TGTGCCAGCAGCTTAGGTACAGGGGTCTACGAGCAGTACTTC. Translating it yields CASSLGTGVYEQYF.

The chain combines TRBV5-1 with TRBJ2-3, with D possibly being TRBD1 or TRBD2 (5 bases each). V was pared by 4 bases and J by 0 bases, with 15 bases between. The germline gives CDR1 SGHRS, CDR2 YFSETQ. The CDR3 spans 16 residues. This CDR3 is CASSQGRSISTDTQYF. The DNA of the CDR3 is TGCGCCAGCAGCCAGGGACGAAGTATAAGCACAGATACGCAGTATTTT. Filled out from reference TRBV5-1 and TRBJ2-3, the complete variable domain reads KAGVTQTPRYLIKTRGQQVTLSCSPISGHRSVSWYQQTPGQGLQFLFEYFSETQRNKGNFPGRFSGRQFSNSRSEMNVSTLELGDSALYLCASSQGRSISTDTQYFGPGTRLTVL.

This sequence joins TRBV11-2 and TRBJ2-7, with 9 nucleotides matching TRBD2. CDR3 length: 14 amino acids. Trimming cost V 8 bases and J 5 bases; bases outside gene matches: 10. Germline V CDR1 and CDR2: SGHAT, FQNNGV. CDR3 DNA sequence: TGTGCCAGCGCTGGGGTAGCGGGAGTAAACGAGCAGTACTTC. Translated, it gives CASAGVAGVNEQYF.